These 25 T cell receptor beta chains were sequenced from one sample in a study of CD8 T cells in Susac syndrome. Random-hexamer reverse transcription was applied to about 0.45 to 1 ug RNA. Each CDR3 protein is one row after TCRdb ran MiXCR on the immunoSEQ multiplex PCR reads. The table has more than 110,000 distinct CDR3 sequences, approximately 95% seen once. Specimen: CD8+ T cells from PBMCs. The receptors were sampled from a human donor in good health.

The chain links TRBV5-1 to TRBJ1-1; no definite D call. Germline assignment: CDR1 SGHRS and CDR2 YFSETQ. Trimming cost V 0 bases and J 0 bases, with 15 bases left between them. The CDR3 consists of 17 residues. This chain's CDR3 is CASSLAGGRTMNTEAFF. The CDR3 DNA reads as TGCGCCAGCAGCTTGGCGGGAGGCAGGACCATGAACACTGAAGCTTTCTTT.

The chain's CDR3 is CASLGGSYEQYF. For the CDR3, the DNA is TGTGCCAGCCTTGGCGGGTCCTACGAGCAGTACTTC. The chain links TRBV18 to TRBJ2-7, with D perhaps TRBD2 (5 bases). Germline V lookup: CDR1 KGHSH, CDR2 LQKENI. CDR3 size: 12 residues. Trimming cost V 8 bases and J 1 base, with 9 bases left between them.

The chain carries TRBV7-6 and TRBJ2-3; either TRBD1 or TRBD2 may supply D (5 bases each). The CDR3 is 17 residues long. Trimming cost V 6 bases and J 1 base, with 20 bases left between them. From germline, CDR1 is SGHVS and CDR2 FNYEAQ. CDR3: CASSSTLPGRRTDTQYF. The CDR3 nucleotides are TGTGCCAGCAGTTCTACGTTACCGGGACGTCGCACAGATACGCAGTATTTT.

J is TRBJ1-2 and V is TRBV6-2 or TRBV6-3; no reliable D call. CDR3 size: 11 residues. V lost 8 bases and J 7 bases, leaving 11 bases between the germline ends. Germline V lookup: CDR1 MNHEY, CDR2 SVGEGT. The CDR3 reads CASLSWAGYTF. CDR3 DNA sequence: TGTGCCAGCCTCTCGTGGGCTGGCTACACCTTC.

The chain uses TRBV28 and TRBJ2-3; D gene uncertain. There are 14 residues in the CDR3. Germline CDR1 MDHEN, CDR2 SYDVKM. The V end was cut by 7 bases, the J end by 0 bases, with 11 bases between. CDR3 in amino acids: CASIADPSTDTQYF. The CDR3 region has the DNA TGTGCCAGCATTGCGGACCCAAGCACAGATACGCAGTATTTT.

This rearrangement joins TRBV29-1 to TRBJ1-2; a weak D match, TRBD1 (6 bases). The CDR3 is made up of 12 amino acids. Per the germline V gene, CDR1 is SQVTM and CDR2 is ANQGSEA. The V end lost 4 bases, the J end lost 3 bases, and 9 bases lay between the germline ends. CDR3 DNA sequence: TGCAGCGTTGCAAGACAGGACTATGGCTACACCTTC. As protein: CSVARQDYGYTF.

The chain links TRBV29-1 to TRBJ2-7; 11 positions agree with TRBD2. This CDR3 has 12 amino acids. J was trimmed by 3 bases and V by 8 bases; bases with no gene match: 3. Looked up from germline, CDR1 is SQVTM and CDR2 is ANQGSEA. For the CDR3, the DNA is TGCAGCATACTAGCGGGAGTCTACGAGCAGTACTTC. Translating gives CSILAGVYEQYF.

The chain combines TRBV21-1 with TRBJ2-7; the listed D gene, TRBD1, was not tested against the DNA. TRBV21-1 is a listed pseudogene. The CDR3 extends over 14 amino acids. The CDR3 DNA sequence: TGTGCCAGCAGCCGTGGACAGGGGGCCAACGAGCAGTACTTC. Residues: CASSRGQGANEQYF.

This clonotype was recorded only once. The chain has TRBV3-1 and TRBJ2-7, with D tentatively TRBD2 (5 bases). The CDR3 has 13 amino acids. V was clipped by 3 bases and J by 3 bases, with 9 bases between them. Germline V lookup: CDR1 LGHDT, CDR2 YNNKEL (reference sequence). The CDR3 sequence is CASSQGEGYEQYF. CDR3 nucleotide sequence: TGTGCCAGCAGCCAGGGCGAGGGCTACGAGCAGTACTTC.

The rearrangement joins TRBV27 to TRBJ2-1, with D unresolved. The CDR3 sequence is 12 residues long. CDR1 MNHEY and CDR2 SMNVEV come from the germline V gene (reference sequence). Trimming removed 0 bases at V and 13 bases at J, with 10 bases between. The CDR3 protein is CASSLSMEPQFF. In DNA, the CDR3 is TGTGCCAGCAGTTTATCGATGGAGCCCCAGTTCTTC.

The chain has TRBV20-1 and TRBJ1-2; D is ambiguous. Germline V gene data show CDR1 as DFQATT and CDR2 as SNEGSKA (reference sequence). This CDR3 has 13 amino acids. The ends were cut back, 2 bases at V and 4 bases at J, with 11 bases in the middle. CDR3 protein: CSARTGIGYGYTF. CDR3 in DNA: TGCAGTGCTAGAACGGGAATCGGCTATGGCTACACCTTC.

CDR3 sequence reads: CSASSAGGSYEQYF. DNA for the CDR3: TGCAGTGCTAGTTCGGCGGGAGGGAGCTACGAGCAGTACTTC. This sequence joins TRBV20-1 and TRBJ2-7; TRBD2 agrees at 9 bases. The CDR3 length is 14 residues. Germline CDR1 DFQATT, CDR2 SNEGSKA (reference sequence). Losses at the gene ends were 3 bases for V and 3 bases for J; bases not matched to a gene: 6.

CDR3 coding DNA: TGCAGCGTTCTCACTAGCGACAATGAGCAGTTCTTC. Translation gives CSVLTSDNEQFF. V usage is TRBV29-1 and J usage is TRBJ2-1; 7 nucleotides agree with TRBD2. In germline, CDR1 is SQVTM, CDR2 ANQGSEA. The CDR3 length is 12 residues. Trimming at V came to 5 bases and at J to 5 bases, leaving 3 bases not matched to a gene.

The V gene is TRBV20-1, the J gene TRBJ2-3; 8 bases match TRBD2. The CDR3 is made up of 12 amino acids. V lost 7 bases and J lost 4; bases outside the gene matches: 4. The germline CDR1 and CDR2 sequences are DFQATT and SNEGSKA (reference sequence). In DNA, the CDR3 is TGCAGTGTGCGGGAGGATGCAGATACGCAGTATTTT. Amino acids: CSVREDADTQYF.

This chain links TRBV21-1 with TRBJ2-3. TRBV21-1 is annotated as a pseudogene. The length of the CDR3 is 13 residues. In nucleotides, the CDR3 is TGTGCCAGCAGCAATTCGAGACCCGATACGCAGTATTTT. It encodes CASSNSRPDTQYF.

This clonotype was observed once. The CDR3 nucleotides are TGTGCCAGCGGTTCGATAGGGACTAGCTCCAATGAGCAGTTCTTC. As protein: CASGSIGTSSNEQFF. The chain links TRBV5-4 to TRBJ2-1; the match to TRBD2 covers 9 bases. The trim removed 7 bases at V and 6 bases at J, leaving 11 bases unmatched. This CDR3 is built from 15 residues. The germline CDR1 and CDR2 sequences are SGHNT and YYREEE (reference sequence).

The chain uses TRBV13 and TRBJ2-1; 11 bases are a match to TRBD2. Germline trimming cut 4 bases from V and 0 bases from J; bases unmatched to any gene: 11. The CDR3 sequence is 19 residues long. Per the germline V gene, CDR1 is PRHDT and CDR2 is FYEKMQ (reference sequence). The CDR3 bases are TGTGCCAGCAGCTCCCGACTAGCGGGACCTTTTTTCTCCTACAATGAGCAGTTCTTC. Translation: CASSSRLAGPFFSYNEQFF.

V is TRBV7-2 and J is TRBJ1-1, with TRBD1 matching 9 bases. Trimming took 4 bases from V and 0 from J; bases not matched to a gene: 9. This CDR3 region has 17 residues. Per the germline V gene, CDR1 is SGHTA and CDR2 is FQGNSA. In DNA form, the CDR3 reads TGTGCCAGCAGCTACAAGGGGACAGGGTTCGTGAACACTGAAGCTTTCTTT. It yields the protein CASSYKGTGFVNTEAFF.

The chain uses TRBV20-1 and TRBJ2-1, with D uncertain. The CDR3 has 13 residues. Trimming pared 1 base from V and 4 bases from J, leaving 8 bases between. Per the germline V gene, CDR1 is DFQATT and CDR2 is SNEGSKA (reference sequence). CDR3 in amino acids: CSARVIRYNEQFF. CDR3 bases: TGCAGTGCTAGAGTGATAAGGTACAATGAGCAGTTCTTC.

The genes are TRBV14 and TRBJ2-1; D call uncertain. Germline V CDR1 and CDR2: SGHDN, FVKESK. The CDR3 covers 12 residues. Deletions cut 1 base from V and 12 bases from J, with 10 bases between. The CDR3 reads CASSQVKDWQFF. The CDR3 DNA is TGTGCCAGCAGCCAAGTGAAAGACTGGCAGTTCTTC.

The chain recombines TRBV20-1 with TRBJ2-1; the D call may be TRBD1 or TRBD2 (5 bases each). CDR1 and CDR2 from the germline V gene are DFQATT and SNEGSKA (reference sequence). V dropped 3 bases and J dropped 8 bases, with 17 bases sitting between them. This CDR3 region has 14 residues. CDR3 in amino acids: CSARSGWGMDEQFF. The CDR3 DNA is TGCAGTGCTAGGTCCGGGTGGGGGATGGATGAGCAGTTCTTC.

DNA for the CDR3: TGTGCCAGCAGCTCTGGACAGGGAGGTCAGCCCCAGCATTTT. It is translated as CASSSGQGGQPQHF. This chain links TRBV7-9 with TRBJ1-5; TRBD1 matches at 8 bases. The CDR3 totals 14 residues. Germline lookup yields CDR1 SEHNR and CDR2 FQNEAQ (reference sequence). V was clipped by 4 bases and J by 6 bases; unmatched bases: 5. The full variable domain, with the rest looked up from reference TRBV7-9 and TRBJ1-5, is DTGVSQNPRHKITKRGQNVTFRCDPISEHNRLYWYRQTLGQGPEFLTYFQNEAQLEKSRLLSDRFSAERPKGSFSTLEIQRTEQGDSAMYLCASSSGQGGQPQHFGDGTRLSIL.

The chain recombines TRBV15 with TRBJ1-2; 8 nucleotides align to TRBD1. Germline V gene sequence: CDR1 LNHNV, CDR2 YYDKDF (reference sequence). The J segment lost 6 bases and the V segment lost 6 bases, leaving 6 bases of the junction unmatched. This CDR3 has 13 amino acids. Here the CDR3 reads CATRPTGANGYTF. In DNA, the CDR3 is TGTGCCACCAGACCGACAGGGGCGAATGGCTACACCTTC.

The chain employs TRBV12-3 or TRBV12-4 and TRBJ2-7, with TRBD1 matching over 8 bases. The J segment lost 6 bases and the V segment lost 6 bases, leaving 10 bases of the junction unmatched. This CDR3 is 14 amino acids long. CDR3 residues: CASSLGTGPGEQYF. The CDR3 region has the DNA TGTGCCAGCAGCCTCGGGACAGGCCCCGGCGAGCAGTACTTC.

In this sample, this clonotype turned up once. The junction departs from germline at one end; a sequencing error may be responsible. This CDR3 is CSVEVGDGIYRYTF. Written as DNA, the CDR3 is TGCAGCGTTGAAGTAGGGGACGGTATCTATCGCTACACCTTC. The rearrangement joins TRBV29-1 to TRBJ1-2; D is perhaps TRBD1 (5 bases). This CDR3 is built from 14 residues. Germline V CDR1 and CDR2: SQVTM, ANQGSEA.